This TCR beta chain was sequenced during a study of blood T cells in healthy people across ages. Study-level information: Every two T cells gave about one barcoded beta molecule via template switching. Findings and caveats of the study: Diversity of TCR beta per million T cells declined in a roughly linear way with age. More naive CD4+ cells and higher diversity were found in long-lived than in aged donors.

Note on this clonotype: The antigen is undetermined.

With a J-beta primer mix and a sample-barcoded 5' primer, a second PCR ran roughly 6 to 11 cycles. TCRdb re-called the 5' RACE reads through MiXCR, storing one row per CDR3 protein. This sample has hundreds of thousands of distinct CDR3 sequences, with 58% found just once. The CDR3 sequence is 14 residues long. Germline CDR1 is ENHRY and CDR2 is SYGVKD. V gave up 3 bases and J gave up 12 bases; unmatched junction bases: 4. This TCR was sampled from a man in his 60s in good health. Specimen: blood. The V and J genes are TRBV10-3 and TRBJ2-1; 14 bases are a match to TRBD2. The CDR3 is CAISETGTSGGQFF. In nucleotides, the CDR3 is TGTGCCATCAGTGAAACCGGGACTAGCGGGGGGCAGTTCTTC.